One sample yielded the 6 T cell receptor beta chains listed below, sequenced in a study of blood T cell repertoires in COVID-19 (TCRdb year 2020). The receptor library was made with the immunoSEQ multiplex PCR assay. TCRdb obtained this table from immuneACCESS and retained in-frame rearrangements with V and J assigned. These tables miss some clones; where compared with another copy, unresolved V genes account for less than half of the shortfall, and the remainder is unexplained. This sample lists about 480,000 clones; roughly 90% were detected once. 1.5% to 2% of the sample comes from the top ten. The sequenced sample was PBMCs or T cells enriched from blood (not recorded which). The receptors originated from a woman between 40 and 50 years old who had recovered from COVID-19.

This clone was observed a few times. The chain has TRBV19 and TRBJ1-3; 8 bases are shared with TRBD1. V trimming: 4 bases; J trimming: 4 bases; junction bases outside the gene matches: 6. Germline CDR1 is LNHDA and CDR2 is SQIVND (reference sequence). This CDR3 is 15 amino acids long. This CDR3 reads CASSNVRGQGNTIYF. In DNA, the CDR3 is TGTGCCAGTAGTAACGTCAGGGGGCAAGGAAACACCATATATTTT.

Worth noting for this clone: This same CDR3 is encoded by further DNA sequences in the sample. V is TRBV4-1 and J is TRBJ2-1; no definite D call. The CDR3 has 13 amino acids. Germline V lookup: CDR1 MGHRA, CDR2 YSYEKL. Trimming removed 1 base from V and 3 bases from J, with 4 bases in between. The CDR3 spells CASSQGLYNEQFF. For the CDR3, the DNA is TGCGCCAGCAGCCAAGGTCTCTACAATGAGCAGTTCTTC.

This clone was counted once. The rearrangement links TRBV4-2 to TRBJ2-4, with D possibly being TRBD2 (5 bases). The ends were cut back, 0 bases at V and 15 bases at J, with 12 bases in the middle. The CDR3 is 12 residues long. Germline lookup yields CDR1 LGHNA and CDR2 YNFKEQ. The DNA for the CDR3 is TGTGCCAGCAGCCAAGATCGCGGGCCTCGGTACTTC. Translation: CASSQDRGPRYF.

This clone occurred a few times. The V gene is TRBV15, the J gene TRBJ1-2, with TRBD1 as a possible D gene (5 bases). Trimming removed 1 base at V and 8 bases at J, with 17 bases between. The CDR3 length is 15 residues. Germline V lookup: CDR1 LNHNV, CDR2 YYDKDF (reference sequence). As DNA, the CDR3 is TGTGCCACCAGCAGAGGGGGTTCAACAGGAGAGGGCTACACCTTC. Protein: CATSRGGSTGEGYTF. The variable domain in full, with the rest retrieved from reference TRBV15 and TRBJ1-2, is DAMVIQNPRYQVTQFGKPVTLSCSQTLNHNVMYWYQQKSSQAPKLLFHYYDKDFNNEADTPDNFQSRRPNTSFCFLDIRSPGLGDTAMYLCATSRGGSTGEGYTFGSGTRLTVV.

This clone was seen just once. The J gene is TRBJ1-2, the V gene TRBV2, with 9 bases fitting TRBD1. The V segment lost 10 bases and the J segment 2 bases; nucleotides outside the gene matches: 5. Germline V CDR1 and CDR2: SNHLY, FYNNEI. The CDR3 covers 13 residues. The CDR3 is CAITGQGNYGYTF. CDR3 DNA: TGTGCCATCACGGGACAGGGAAACTATGGCTACACCTTC.

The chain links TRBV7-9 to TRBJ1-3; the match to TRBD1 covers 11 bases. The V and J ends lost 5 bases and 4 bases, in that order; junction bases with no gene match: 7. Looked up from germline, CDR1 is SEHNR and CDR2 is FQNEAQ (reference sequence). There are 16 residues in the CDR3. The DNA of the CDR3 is TGTGCCAGCAGCCCATGGGACAGGGGGGACGGAAACACCATATATTTT. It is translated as CASSPWDRGDGNTIYF.